Presented here are 27 T cell receptor beta chains from one specimen sequenced in a study of Graves' ophthalmopathy and Graves' hyperthyroidism. Using RNA transcripts, the TCR beta CDR3 regions were amplified. Scientists carried out first-round RT-PCR using HTBI primers and then a second-round multiplex PCR. TCRdb used MiXCR to reprocess the multiplex PCR reads, holding one entry per CDR3 protein. Among around 520,000 distinct CDR3 sequences, under 40% were seen once, and the ten largest hold less than 4.5%. Sequenced material: peripheral blood or thyroid tissue (not recorded which). These TCRs come from an adult man with Graves' hyperthyroidism.

This clonotype was observed at least ten times. V and J are TRBV29-1 and TRBJ1-2; 9 nucleotides agree with TRBD1. CDR1 and CDR2 from the germline V gene are SQVTM and ANQGSEA. This CDR3 comprises 15 residues. V shed 7 bases and J 3 bases; nucleotides not matched to a gene: 12. CDR3 DNA sequence: TGCAGCGGACAAACCTCGGACAGGGGACACTATGGCTACACCTTC. Encoded protein: CSGQTSDRGHYGYTF.

Ten or more counts support this clonotype. The genes are TRBV7-2 and TRBJ1-2; no clear D. V gave up 1 base and J gave up 4 bases, with 10 bases separating them. The V gene's germline CDR1 is SGHTA and CDR2 FQGNSA. The CDR3 runs 14 residues. The CDR3 loop is CASSLDRELYGYTF. The CDR3 coding sequence is TGTGCCAGCAGCTTAGACAGAGAGCTCTATGGCTACACCTTC.

This sequence joins TRBV2 and TRBJ2-7, with 13 bases lining up with TRBD2. There are 17 residues in the CDR3. V gave up 6 bases and J gave up 7 bases; unmatched junction bases: 15. CDR1 is SNHLY, CDR2 FYNNEI, per germline. The CDR3 reads CASSYSGLAGVYNEQYF. CDR3 bases: TGTGCCAGCAGCTACTCCGGACTAGCGGGAGTTTACAATGAGCAGTACTTC. Full variable domain (missing parts from reference TRBV2 and TRBJ2-7): EPEVTQTPSHQVTQMGQEVILRCVPISNHLYFYWYRQILGQKVEFLVSFYNNEISEKSEIFDDQFSVERPDGSNFTLKIRSTKLEDSAMYFCASSYSGLAGVYNEQYFGPGTRLTVT.

The chain's CDR3 is CASSFPGGTSTDTQYF. The CDR3 coding sequence is TGTGCCAGCAGCTTTCCGGGGGGCACGAGCACAGATACGCAGTATTTT. This chain joins TRBV5-4 and TRBJ2-3; tentatively, D is TRBD2 (7 bases). The V end lost 2 bases, the J end lost 0 bases, and 13 bases lay between the germline ends. Per the germline V gene, CDR1 is SGHNT and CDR2 is YYREEE (reference sequence). The CDR3 contains 16 residues.

This sequence joins TRBV27 and TRBJ2-6; 7 bases are shared with TRBD1. The CDR3 contains 15 residues. The V gene end was trimmed by 7 bases and the J gene end by 4 bases; junction bases not matched to a gene: 7. Germline values: CDR1 MNHEY, CDR2 SMNVEV (reference sequence). In DNA, the CDR3 is TGTGCCAGCACTCGACAGGGTTCGGGGGCCAACGTCCTGACTTTC. Translated: CASTRQGSGANVLTF. The complete variable domain, with remaining parts taken from reference TRBV27 and TRBJ2-6, reads EAQVTQNPRYLITVTGKKLTVTCSQNMNHEYMSWYRQDPGLGLRQIYYSMNVEVTDKGDVPEGYKVSRKEKRNFPLILESPSPNQTSLYFCASTRQGSGANVLTFGAGSRLTVL.

The sample holds a few counts of this clonotype. The chain couples TRBV11-2 to TRBJ1-3, with 8 bases fitting TRBD1. CDR3 length: 19 amino acids. From germline, CDR1 is SGHAT and CDR2 FQNNGV. The trim removed 1 base at V and 4 bases at J, leaving 15 bases unmatched. This CDR3 is CASSLVIGQGTVGGNTIYF. CDR3 DNA: TGTGCCAGCAGCTTAGTCATTGGACAGGGAACGGTCGGCGGAAACACCATATATTTT.

Many counts were recorded for this clonotype. The chain combines TRBV2 with TRBJ1-5, with 9 bases that match TRBD1. The CDR3 consists of 14 residues. Trimming removed 8 bases from V and 5 bases from J; junction bases left unmatched: 7. CDR1 SNHLY and CDR2 FYNNEI come from the germline V gene. CDR3 in amino acids: CASDPGQGYQPQHF. In DNA, the CDR3 is TGTGCCAGCGACCCGGGACAGGGATATCAGCCCCAGCATTTT.

This clonotype has a count of ten or more. The V gene is TRBV7-6, the J gene TRBJ2-7; D is possibly TRBD1 (5 bases). Germline lookup yields CDR1 SGHVS and CDR2 FNYEAQ. V gave up 1 base and J gave up 2 bases, with 21 bases separating them. The CDR3 loop spans 18 amino acids. Here the CDR3 reads CASSLGPSTQGFAYEQYF. The CDR3 DNA is TGTGCCAGCAGCTTAGGCCCCTCAACTCAGGGATTTGCCTACGAGCAGTACTTC.

This clonotype was counted many times. The rearrangement links TRBV6-5 to TRBJ2-7, with a possible D match to TRBD2 (5 bases). Germline CDR1 reads MNHEY; CDR2 reads SVGAGI. The CDR3 extends over 13 amino acids. V lost 6 bases, J lost 7 bases, and 16 bases lay in between. CDR3 sequence: CASRITRSGEQYF. The CDR3 DNA sequence: TGTGCCAGCAGGATCACTAGAAGTGGGGAGCAGTACTTC.

In its sample, this clonotype was seen many times. The chain has TRBV20-1 and TRBJ2-7; TRBD2 agrees at 8 bases. This CDR3 has 14 amino acids. Germline V gives CDR1 DFQATT, CDR2 SNEGSKA (reference sequence). Trimming removed 6 bases from V and 6 bases from J; junction bases left unmatched: 13. CDR3 in DNA: TGCAGTGCGTCCGGAGCCGGGAGGGCCGGCGAGCAGTACTTC. It is translated as CSASGAGRAGEQYF.

This clonotype was seen many times. One end of the junction fails to match germline, which may point to a read error. This rearrangement joins TRBV7-7 to TRBJ2-5; 9 bases are a match to TRBD1. The CDR3 totals 16 residues. Germline CDR1 and CDR2: SSHAT and FNYEAQ (reference sequence). The CDR3 sequence is CASSLARDRAQETQYF. The CDR3, as DNA: TGTGCTAGCAGCTTAGCTCGGGACAGGGCGCAAGAGACCCAGTACTTC.

Turning to this clonotype: A much larger clonotype is one base distant, so this may be a read error. The chain joins TRBV2 to TRBJ2-7; 7 bases match TRBD2. The CDR3 loop spans 15 amino acids. Per the germline V gene, CDR1 is SNHLY and CDR2 is FYNNEI. The DNA of the CDR3 is TGTGCCAGCAGTGAAGGGGGAGGGAGCGCCGACGAGCTGTACTTC. It specifies CASSEGGGSADELYF.

The chain joins TRBV7-8 to TRBJ2-7, with 9 bases lining up with TRBD2. In germline, CDR1 is SGHVS, CDR2 FQNEAQ. V shed 6 bases and J 0 bases; nucleotides not matched to a gene: 3. The CDR3 totals 14 residues. The CDR3 spells CASRSTSGSYEQYF. Written as DNA, the CDR3 is TGTGCCAGCAGATCGACTAGCGGCTCCTACGAGCAGTACTTC.

The sample holds one count of this clonotype. At one boundary the junction diverges from the germline segment, which might be a read error. The V and J genes are TRBV7-9 and TRBJ1-4, with 7 positions matching TRBD1. The germline gives CDR1 SEHNR, CDR2 FQNEAQ (reference sequence). The CDR3 is 14 residues long. In DNA form, the CDR3 reads TGCGCCAGCAGCCAAGGGGGCTACGATGAAAAACTGTTTTTT. This gives the protein CASSQGGYDEKLFF.

This clonotype was seen many times. V is TRBV20-1 and J is TRBJ2-7; 8 nucleotides agree with TRBD1. After removal of 2 bases from V and 7 bases from J, the junction contained 13 bases not matched to a gene. The CDR3 is 15 residues long. CDR1 is DFQATT, CDR2 SNEGSKA, per germline (reference sequence). The CDR3 DNA is TGCAGTGCTAGATCCACCGGGACAGGATCGGGGGAGCAGTACTTC. Encoded protein: CSARSTGTGSGEQYF.

The count of this clonotype is one. A read error may be the cause here, since a much bigger clone is one base away. The chain carries TRBV12-3 or TRBV12-4 and TRBJ1-5; D not resolved. This CDR3 has 13 amino acids. Trimming stripped 11 bases from V and 6 bases from J, with 17 bases between. The CDR3 is CAGSGDTIQPQHF. CDR3 DNA: TGTGCCGGCTCCGGGGATACCATTCAGCCCCAGCATTTT.

This clonotype was found a few times. J is TRBJ1-3 and V is TRBV4-1, with no clear D. Germline CDR1 is MGHRA and CDR2 is YSYEKL. The CDR3 sequence is 13 residues long. Trimming removed 8 bases from V and 0 bases from J, with 8 bases in between. CDR3 region: CASSQGSGNTIYF. CDR3 DNA: TGCGCCAGCTCGCAAGGCTCTGGAAACACCATATATTTT.

The chain couples TRBV7-3 to TRBJ1-4, with D maybe TRBD1 (5 bases). V lost 4 bases and J lost 5, with 14 bases in between. The germline CDR1 and CDR2 sequences are SGHTA and FQGTGA. The CDR3 has 15 amino acids. The CDR3 loop reads CASSWGRLLNEKLFF. In nucleotides, the CDR3 is TGTGCCAGCAGCTGGGGACGGTTGCTAAATGAAAAACTGTTTTTT.

This clonotype was picked up many times. The gene calls are TRBV2 and TRBJ1-1; a possible D gene is TRBD1 (5 bases). The V and J ends lost 7 bases and 3 bases respectively, with 15 bases between them. Germline loops: CDR1 SNHLY, CDR2 FYNNEI. This CDR3 is 14 amino acids long. The CDR3 reads CASTKEGRYTEAFF. Here the CDR3 DNA reads TGTGCCAGCACGAAGGAGGGGCGATACACTGAAGCTTTCTTT.

This clonotype has just a few counts. The CDR3 region has the DNA TGTGCCAGCGCCGGGACAACCGGGGGTGAGCAGTTCTTC. This encodes CASAGTTGGEQFF. The rearrangement joins TRBV7-8 to TRBJ2-1, with D perhaps assigned TRBD1 or TRBD2 (6 bases each). V lost 8 bases and J lost 9, with 17 bases in between. Germline-derived CDR1 and CDR2 are SGHVS and FQNEAQ. The CDR3 extends over 13 amino acids. Combining the CDR3 with reference TRBV7-8 and TRBJ2-1 gives the whole variable domain GAGVSQSPRYKVAKRGQDVALRCDPISGHVSLFWYQQALGQGPEFLTYFQNEAQLDKSGLPSDRFFAERPEGSVSTLKIQRTQQEDSAVYLCASAGTTGGEQFFGPGTRLTVL.

This clonotype came up many times. The chain links TRBV7-2 to TRBJ1-1; D possibly corresponds to TRBD1 (5 bases). There are 16 residues in the CDR3. CDR1 is SGHTA, CDR2 FQGNSA, per germline. V was trimmed by 5 bases and J by 4 bases, leaving 20 bases between them. The DNA of the CDR3 is TGTGCCAGCAGCCCAGGCAGGGAACGGTGGGGCACTGAAGCTTTCTTT. Its protein product is CASSPGRERWGTEAFF.

The gene calls are TRBV19 and TRBJ2-7, with 12 bases identical to TRBD1. After removal of 5 bases from V and 4 bases from J, the junction contained 12 bases not matched to a gene. CDR1 is LNHDA and CDR2 is SQIVND in the germline V gene (reference sequence). This CDR3 has 17 residues. The CDR3 DNA sequence: TGTGCCAGTAGTGCGTTCCCGTGGGACAGGGGGCTATACGAGCAGTACTTC. Translating gives CASSAFPWDRGLYEQYF.

A remark on this clonotype: It is unclear where the CDR3 begins or ends on the DNA, so no DNA is shown, and the CDR3 is as TCRdb lists it. The rearrangement uses TRBV7-9 and TRBJ1-1; TRBD1, the table's D call, was not compared with the DNA. Germline CDR1 reads SEHNR; CDR2 reads FQNEAQ (reference sequence). The CDR3 contains 22 residues when both ends are counted. Here the CDR3 reads CASSIYLCSVELGHWMHTEAFF.

Regarding this clonotype: At one of its ends the junction is not consistent with the germline gene, which may arise from a read error. The V gene is TRBV10-3, the J gene TRBJ1-5; perhaps TRBD1 as D (6 bases). The length of the CDR3 is 20 residues. Germline V gene data show CDR1 as ENHRY and CDR2 as SYGVKD. The CDR3 reads CASSELPYRVIQLTHQPQHF. In DNA, the CDR3 is TGTGCCAGCAGTGAATTACCCTACAGGGTTATTCAGCTAACCCATCAGCCCCAGCATTTT.

The genes are TRBV29-1 and TRBJ1-2; 12 bases are shared with TRBD1. This CDR3 region has 15 residues. V was clipped by 0 bases and J by 8 bases; unmatched bases: 7. CDR1 is SQVTM, CDR2 ANQGSEA, per germline. CDR3 DNA: TGCAGCGTTGAAGATTGGGACAGGGGGCAACGGGGCTACACCTTC. It codes for CSVEDWDRGQRGYTF.

This rearrangement joins TRBV7-9 to TRBJ2-1; 7 nucleotides match TRBD1. CDR3 size: 14 residues. V was clipped by 8 bases and J by 4 bases; unmatched bases: 8. CDR1 and CDR2 from the germline V gene are SEHNR and FQNEAQ (reference sequence). The CDR3 reads CASRNRGGYNEQFF. The CDR3 DNA follows: TGTGCCAGCCGCAACAGGGGTGGGTACAATGAGCAGTTCTTC.

CDR3 region: CASGFGGETQYF. For the CDR3, the DNA is TGTGCTAGTGGTTTCGGTGGAGAGACCCAGTACTTC. The chain couples TRBV12-5 to TRBJ2-5; D unresolved. Germline assignment: CDR1 LGHNT and CDR2 FRNRAP. The CDR3 sequence is 12 residues long. V gave up 3 bases and J gave up 4 bases, with 6 bases separating them.